This is a list of T cell receptor beta chains from one sample in a study of cytomegalovirus exposure and HLA in healthy donors. The method was immunoSEQ multiplex PCR; TCRdb's version includes in-frame clones alone and lacks a portion of them. The table records around 150,000 clones, roughly 70% of them present only once. Sequenced input: PBMCs. All receptors derive from a woman in her 40s in good health and CMV-seronegative. The CDR3 runs from the conserved cysteine through the conserved F or W. A D gene is named only where the DNA matches it firmly. Not every row has a clone size; where given, it reads once, few, many or a size class.

>TRBV28|15|.|.|TRBJ2-6
TGTGCCAGCATCCCAGGGGGGCCTGGGGCCAACGTCCTGACTTTC
CASIPGGPGANVLTF
>TRBV9|14|TRBD2|.|TRBJ2-1
TGTGCCAGCAAACCGGGACTAGTAAACAATGAGCAGTTCTTC
CASKPGLVNNEQFF
>TRBV7-9|14|TRBD1|.|TRBJ1-5
TGTGCCAGCAGTCCGACAGGGGGCAATCAGCCCCAGCATTTT
CASSPTGGNQPQHF
>TRBV5-4|15|TRBD1|.|TRBJ1-1
TGTGCCAGCAGCGCAGGGACAGGGTCGGGGACTGAAGCTTTCTTT
CASSAGTGSGTEAFF
>TRBV2|17|TRBD2|.|TRBJ2-2
TGTGCCAGCAGGAGGACTAGCGGGGGGGCACTCACCGGGGAGCTGTTTTTT
CASRRTSGGALTGELFF
>TRBV19|14|TRBD2|.|TRBJ2-3
TGTGCCAGTAGCCCTAGCGGGGTCTCAGATACGCAGTATTTT
CASSPSGVSDTQYF
>TRBV18|15|.|.|TRBJ2-5
TGTGCCAGCTCACCCCGGGAGCAACCTCAAGAGACCCAGTACTTC
CASSPREQPQETQYF
>TRBV15|14|.|.|TRBJ2-2
TGTGCCACCAGCAGAGATCGAGAAGCCGGGGAGCTGTTTTTT
CATSRDREAGELFF
>TRBV19|19|TRBD2|once|TRBJ2-1
TGTGCCAGTAGTCCCTGGACTAGCGGGGAAAAAAACTCCTACAATGAGCAGTTCTTC
CASSPWTSGEKNSYNEQFF
>TRBV6-1|15|TRBD1|.|TRBJ2-7
TGTGCCAGCAGTGAGGGACAGGGGACATCCTACGAGCAGTACTTC
CASSEGQGTSYEQYF
>TRBV9|22|TRBD2|once|TRBJ2-6
TGTGCCAGCAGCGTCCCGAGGTTCTCCGGACTAGCGGGAGGGCCTGGGGCCAACGTCCTGACTTTC
CASSVPRFSGLAGGPGANVLTF
>TRBV25-1|15|.|.|TRBJ2-3
TGTGCCAGCAGTGCGCGACTAATTAGCACAGATACGCAGTATTTT
CASSARLISTDTQYF
>TRBV5-1|15|.|.|TRBJ2-2
TGCGCCAGCAGCTTGGGGGCAGCAAACACCGGGGAGCTGTTTTTT
CASSLGAANTGELFF
>TRBV28|17|TRBD1|.|TRBJ1-4
TGTGCCAGCAGTCGCGGACAGGGGATTGCAACTAATGAAAAACTGTTTTTT
CASSRGQGIATNEKLFF
>TRBV5-1|13|TRBD1|.|TRBJ1-3
TGCGCCAGCCAGACAGGGGATGGAAACACCATATATTTT
CASQTGDGNTIYF
>TRBV28|13|.|.|TRBJ2-3
TGTGCCAGCAGTTCCCCGGGGGCAGATACGCAGTATTTT
CASSSPGADTQYF
>TRBV9|18|TRBD2|.|TRBJ2-2
TGTGCCAGCAGCCCGGAACCGGGACTAGCTAGGGTCGGCGGGGAGCTGTTTTTT
CASSPEPGLARVGGELFF
>TRBV6-5|15|.|.|TRBJ2-1
TGTGCCAGCAGTCCTACTAGCTGGACCTACAATGAGCAGTTCTTC
CASSPTSWTYNEQFF
>TRBV28|15|TRBD1|once|TRBJ1-5
TGTGCCAGCAGTTTACTTCAGGGGGCGGGTCAGCCCCAGCATTTT
CASSLLQGAGQPQHF
>TRBV27|13|.|.|TRBJ1-2
TGTGCCAGCAGTCCCTTCGGACTGGGTGGCTACACCTTC
CASSPFGLGGYTF
>TRBV19|15|TRBD1|.|TRBJ2-4
TGTGCCAGTAGCCTAGGCCAGGGGGCGCACAACATTCAGTACTTC
CASSLGQGAHNIQYF
>TRBV5-1|14|.|.|TRBJ2-1
TGCGCCAGCAGCTTGGATGGCATCCTCCTTGAGCAGTTCTTC
CASSLDGILLEQFF
>TRBV7-9|14|TRBD2|.|TRBJ2-3
TGTGCCAGCAGCTTAGCAGGGAGGGCAGATACGCAGTATTTT
CASSLAGRADTQYF
>TRBV7-9|13|.|once|TRBJ1-1
TGTGCCAGCAGTGAACAGGGACCCACTGAAGCTTTCTTT
CASSEQGPTEAFF
>TRBV9|18|TRBD1|.|TRBJ1-3
TGTGCCAGCAGCGCCAATGACCCGGACAGGGGCCTTGGAAACACCATATATTTT
CASSANDPDRGLGNTIYF
>TRBV5-1|16|TRBD1|.|TRBJ1-1
TGCGCCAGCAGCCTTGGGTGGTCAGGGGGCTCGGCTGAAGCTTTCTTT
CASSLGWSGGSAEAFF
>TRBV5-1|17|TRBD2|.|TRBJ2-5
TGCGCCAGCAGCGCCCCCCCCGGGACTAGCGGTCAAGAGACCCAGTACTTC
CASSAPPGTSGQETQYF
>TRBV7-7|15|TRBD1|.|TRBJ1-4
TGTGCCAGCAGCTTAGGGCAGGGGGCTGGAGAAAAACTGTTTTTT
CASSLGQGAGEKLFF
>TRBV19|14|TRBD1|.|TRBJ2-3
TGTGCCAGTAGTACGACAGGGAGCACAGATACGCAGTATTTT
CASSTTGSTDTQYF
>TRBV6-4|12|TRBD1|.|TRBJ1-2
TGTGCCAGCAGTGACTCGGACAGGGGCTACACCTTC
CASSDSDRGYTF
>TRBV7-9|14|TRBD2|.|TRBJ2-5
TGTGCCAGCAGCCCCGGGGGGGGTCAAGAGACCCAGTACTTC
CASSPGGGQETQYF
>TRBV29-1|12|TRBD1|.|TRBJ1-1
TGCAGCGTCAGAGAGGGACAGACTGAAGCTTTCTTT
CSVREGQTEAFF
>TRBV20-1|11|TRBD1|.|TRBJ1-1
TGCAGTGCTCCTCGACAGGGTGAAGCTTTCTTT
CSAPRQGEAFF
>TRBV2|14|TRBD2|.|TRBJ2-3
TGTGCCAGCGGGGCGGGGGGGGACACAGATACGCAGTATTTT
CASGAGGDTDTQYF
>TRBV7-6|16|TRBD1|.|TRBJ1-6
TGTGCCAGCAGCTTCGCCACAGACAGGGGAAATTCACCCCTCCACTTT
CASSFATDRGNSPLHF
>TRBV6-1|13|TRBD1|.|TRBJ2-7
TGTGCCAGTCGTAGGACAGGGAACAACGAGCAGTACTTC
CASRRTGNNEQYF
>TRBV19|11|.|.|TRBJ1-1
TGTGCCAGTAGTATACCAACTGAAGCTTTCTTT
CASSIPTEAFF
>TRBV4-1|15|TRBD1|.|TRBJ1-6
TGCGCCAGCAGCCAATTAGGACAGGGCGGTTCACCCCTCCACTTT
CASSQLGQGGSPLHF
>TRBV7-6|17|.|.|TRBJ1-1
TGTGCCAGCAGCTCGCCCCTGGGTACGGGTGGGAACACTGAAGCTTTCTTT
CASSSPLGTGGNTEAFF
>TRBV2|13|.|.|TRBJ1-1
TGTGCCAGCTTCTGGACGGGAAACACTGAAGCTTTCTTT
CASFWTGNTEAFF
>TRBV6-5|14|TRBD1|.|TRBJ1-1
TGTGCCAGCAGACTACAGGGGGCCGGCACTGAAGCTTTCTTT
CASRLQGAGTEAFF
>TRBV6-1|14|TRBD1|.|TRBJ2-7
TGTGCCAGCAGTGCGTGGACAGGGGGCTACGAGCAGTACTTC
CASSAWTGGYEQYF
>TRBV6-1|17|.|few|TRBJ2-6
TGTGCCAGCAGTGAGGCCGCCAGGGCGGGGGGGGCCAACGTCCTGACTTTC
CASSEAARAGGANVLTF
>TRBV28|14|.|.|TRBJ2-3
TGTGCCAACCCGGGCGGGACGCTCACAGATACGCAGTATTTT
CANPGGTLTDTQYF
>TRBV19|15|.|.|TRBJ1-1
TGTGCCAGTAGTATAGATCACAAAATGAACACTGAAGCTTTCTTT
CASSIDHKMNTEAFF
>TRBV11-3|13|TRBD2|once|TRBJ2-7
TGTGCCAGCAGCTTAGATCGGGAGGACGAGCAGTACTTC
CASSLDREDEQYF
>TRBV11-2|14|TRBD1|.|TRBJ2-7
TGTGCCAGCAGCAGGGGACAGGGGATTTACGAGCAGTACTTC
CASSRGQGIYEQYF
>TRBV7-9|12|.|few|TRBJ1-2
TGTGCCAGCAGCTTCAGTTGGGCTGGCTACACCTTC
CASSFSWAGYTF
>TRBV6-1|14|TRBD2|once|TRBJ2-7
TGTGCCAGCCTTAGCGGGAGGAGCTCCTACGAGCAGTACTTC
CASLSGRSSYEQYF